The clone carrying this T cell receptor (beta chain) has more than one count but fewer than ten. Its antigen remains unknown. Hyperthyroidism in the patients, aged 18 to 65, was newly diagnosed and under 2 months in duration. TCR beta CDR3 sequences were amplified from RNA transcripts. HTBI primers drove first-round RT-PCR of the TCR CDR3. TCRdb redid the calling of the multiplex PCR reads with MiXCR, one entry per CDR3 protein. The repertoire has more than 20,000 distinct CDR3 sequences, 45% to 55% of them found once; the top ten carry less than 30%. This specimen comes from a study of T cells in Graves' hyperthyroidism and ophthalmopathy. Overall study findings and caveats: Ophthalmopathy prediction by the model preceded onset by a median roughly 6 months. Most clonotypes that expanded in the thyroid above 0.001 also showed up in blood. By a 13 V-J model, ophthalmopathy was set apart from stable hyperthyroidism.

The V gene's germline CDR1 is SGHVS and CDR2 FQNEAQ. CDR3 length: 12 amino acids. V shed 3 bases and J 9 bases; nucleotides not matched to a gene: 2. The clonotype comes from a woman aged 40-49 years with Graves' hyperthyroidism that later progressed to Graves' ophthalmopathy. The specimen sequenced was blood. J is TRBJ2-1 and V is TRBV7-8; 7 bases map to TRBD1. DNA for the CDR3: TGTGCCAGCAGCTTTACAGGGGTTGAGCAGTTCTTC. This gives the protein CASSFTGVEQFF.